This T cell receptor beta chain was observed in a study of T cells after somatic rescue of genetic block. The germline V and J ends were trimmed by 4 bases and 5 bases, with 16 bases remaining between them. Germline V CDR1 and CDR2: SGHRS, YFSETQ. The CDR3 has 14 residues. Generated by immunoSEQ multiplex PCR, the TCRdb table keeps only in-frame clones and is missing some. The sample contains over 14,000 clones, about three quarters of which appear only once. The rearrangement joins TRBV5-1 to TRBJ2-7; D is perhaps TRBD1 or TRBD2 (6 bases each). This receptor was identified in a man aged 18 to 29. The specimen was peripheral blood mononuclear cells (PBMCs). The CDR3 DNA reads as TGCGCCAGCAGCCCGGGTGGGGGGCGGAACGAGCAGTACTTC. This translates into CASSPGGGRNEQYF. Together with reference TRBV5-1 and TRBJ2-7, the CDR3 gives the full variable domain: KAGVTQTPRYLIKTRGQQVTLSCSPISGHRSVSWYQQTPGQGLQFLFEYFSETQRNKGNFPGRFSGRQFSNSRSEMNVSTLELGDSALYLCASSPGGGRNEQYFGPGTRLTVT.